One and the same sample provided the 6 T cell receptor beta chains below, sequenced in a study of cytomegalovirus exposure and HLA in healthy donors. Sequencing was performed with immunoSEQ multiplex PCR; in TCRdb, only in-frame clones are kept and a portion is missing. The data show more than 95,000 clones, 94% seen once. Material for sequencing was PBMCs. Receptors originate from a woman younger than 35 in good health and CMV-seronegative.

The chain employs TRBV2 and TRBJ2-1; D is possibly TRBD1 (5 bases). Looked up from germline, CDR1 is SNHLY and CDR2 is FYNNEI. This CDR3 comprises 14 residues. V shed 2 bases and J shed 6 bases, with 11 bases lying between them. The CDR3 DNA is TGTGCCAGCAGTGAACAGGGAATACGCAATGAGCAGTTCTTC. Its translation is CASSEQGIRNEQFF.

The chain is built from TRBV11-2 and TRBJ2-7; 7 nucleotides match TRBD2. The CDR3 runs 14 residues. V dropped 5 bases and J dropped 5; count of bases not matched to a gene: 9. Germline-derived CDR1 and CDR2 are SGHAT and FQNNGV. CDR3 residues: CASSPWTSPHEQYF. For the CDR3, the DNA is TGTGCCAGCAGCCCTTGGACTAGTCCCCACGAGCAGTACTTC.

The V call is TRBV29-1, the J call TRBJ1-2, with 10 bases matching TRBD1. Germline V gives CDR1 SQVTM, CDR2 ANQGSEA. V shed 4 bases and J 4 bases; nucleotides not matched to a gene: 6. CDR3 length equals 14 residues. The CDR3 DNA reads as TGCAGCGTTGTTGGGACAGGGGCCTCCTATGGCTACACCTTC. Residues: CSVVGTGASYGYTF.

The CDR3, as DNA: TGTGCCAGCAGCTGGTGGACTAGCGGGAGCAATGAGCAGTTCTTC. Its protein is CASSWWTSGSNEQFF. The chain couples TRBV5-4 to TRBJ2-1, with 13 bases aligning to TRBD2. There are 15 residues in the CDR3. V gave up 3 bases and J gave up 6 bases; unmatched junction bases: 3. Germline V gene sequence: CDR1 SGHNT, CDR2 YYREEE (reference sequence).

V gene TRBV6-5 combines with J gene TRBJ1-4; D is undetermined. The CDR3 runs 13 residues. Germline assignment: CDR1 MNHEY and CDR2 SVGAGI. V dropped 2 bases and J dropped 7 bases, with 8 bases sitting between them. In DNA form, the CDR3 reads TGTGCCAGCAGTTACGCGCCAACTGAAAAACTGTTTTTT. It codes for CASSYAPTEKLFF.

The CDR3 DNA reads as TGTGCCAGTTCTCGAACTCTAGCCAAAAACATTCAGTACTTC. This encodes CASSRTLAKNIQYF. The chain has TRBV19 and TRBJ2-4; D remains unclear. Trimming left V 8 bases short and J 0 bases short, with 11 bases between. This CDR3 is built from 14 residues. Germline V gives CDR1 LNHDA, CDR2 SQIVND (reference sequence).